This T cell receptor beta chain came from a study of monozygotic twins with inflammatory bowel disease. Study conclusions and caveats: A reduction in TCRbeta diversity (inverse Simpson) was seen in IBD patients relative to healthy co-twins.

No DNA is given; TCRdb re-called the 5' RACE reads and lists each CDR3 protein once. This sample lists 310,000 or so distinct CDR3 sequences; its ten largest clones have 2% to 2.5%. Turning to this clonotype: What it binds is not known.

CDR3 length: 13 residues. The chain uses TRBV12-3 or TRBV12-4 and TRBJ1-2. Sequencing used blood. This clonotype originated in a human donor with ulcerative colitis or Crohn's disease, or a healthy co-twin of an affected twin (not recorded which). CDR3 amino acids: CASSFLPSYGYTF.